The clone carrying this T cell receptor beta chain was counted a few times. What it binds is not known. These data belong to a study of T-cell reconstitution after alpha-beta-depleted transplantation in children. Study-level findings and limits: T cells produced anew were the main source of T-cell counts and diversity one year after transplant. At around two months after transplant, the alpha-beta T cells were reportedly derived from several hundred expanded clones that came from non-depleted graft cells. TCRbeta diversity was high at day 60 in some patients (a result of surviving recipient T cells and thymic progenitors).

Molecular barcoding with unique molecular identifiers was used for the TCRbeta library. TCRdb reanalysed the PCR reads using MiXCR and keeps one entry per CDR3 protein. Of about 290,000 distinct CDR3 sequences detected, about 7.3% appear once; the ten largest clones hold around 9.8%. The receptor comes from a female patient aged 2 to 10 who had a stem cell transplant for Fanconi anemia, so the T cells may come from the graft donor. Sample: peripheral blood, taken 360 days after TCRalphabeta/CD19-depleted stem cell transplant.

In nucleotides, the CDR3 is TGTGCCAGCAGCCAAGTGTCAAACGAGCAGTACTTC. It specifies CASSQVSNEQYF. The chain carries TRBV3-1 and TRBJ2-7; D gene unclear. The length of the CDR3 is 12 residues. Germline CDR1 is LGHDT and CDR2 is YNNKEL (reference sequence). The V gene lost 1 base and the J gene lost 5 bases, with 6 bases spanning the gap.